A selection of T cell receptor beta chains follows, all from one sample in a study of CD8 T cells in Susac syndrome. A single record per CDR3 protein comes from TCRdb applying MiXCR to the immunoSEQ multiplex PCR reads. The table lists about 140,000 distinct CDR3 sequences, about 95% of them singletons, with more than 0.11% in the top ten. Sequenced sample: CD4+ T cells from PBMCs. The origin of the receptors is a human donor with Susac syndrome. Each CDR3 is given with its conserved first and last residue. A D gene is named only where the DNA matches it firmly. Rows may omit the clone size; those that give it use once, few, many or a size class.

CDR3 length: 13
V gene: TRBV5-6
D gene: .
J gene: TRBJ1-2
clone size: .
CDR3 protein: CASSLQGGYGYTF
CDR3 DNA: TGTGCCAGCAGCTTACAGGGTGGCTATGGCTACACCTTC

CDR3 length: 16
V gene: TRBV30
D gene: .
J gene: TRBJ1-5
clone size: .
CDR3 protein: CAWSVDRAGSNQPQHF
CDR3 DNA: TGTGCCTGGAGTGTAGATCGGGCGGGGAGCAATCAGCCCCAGCATTTT

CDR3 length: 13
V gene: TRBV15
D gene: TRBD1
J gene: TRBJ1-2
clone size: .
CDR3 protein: CATSDRAGYGYTF
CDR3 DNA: TGTGCCACCAGCGACAGGGCGGGCTATGGCTACACCTTC

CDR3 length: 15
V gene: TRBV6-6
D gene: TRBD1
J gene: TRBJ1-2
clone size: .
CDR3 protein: CASSYPTGTGALYTF
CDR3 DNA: TGTGCCAGCAGTTACCCGACCGGGACAGGGGCCCTCTACACCTTC

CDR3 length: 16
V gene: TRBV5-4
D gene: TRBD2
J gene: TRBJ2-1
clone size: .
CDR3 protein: CASSLAGSGGYNEQFF
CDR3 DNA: TGTGCCAGCAGCTTGGCCGGGAGCGGGGGTTACAATGAGCAGTTCTTC

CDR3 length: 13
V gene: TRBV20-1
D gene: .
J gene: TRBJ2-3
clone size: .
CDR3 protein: CSRAPVGADTQYF
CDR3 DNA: TGCAGTAGGGCCCCAGTTGGTGCGGATACGCAGTATTTT

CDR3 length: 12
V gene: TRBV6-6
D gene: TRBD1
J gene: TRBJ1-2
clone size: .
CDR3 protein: CASSRTGDGYTF
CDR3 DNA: TGTGCCAGCAGTCGGACAGGGGACGGCTACACCTTC

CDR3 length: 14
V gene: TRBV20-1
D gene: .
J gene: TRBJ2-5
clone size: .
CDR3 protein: CSAWDSRAAETQYF
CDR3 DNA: TGCAGTGCATGGGACTCGCGAGCTGCAGAGACCCAGTACTTC

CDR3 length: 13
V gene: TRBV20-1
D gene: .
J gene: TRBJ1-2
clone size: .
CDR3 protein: CSARSGSHYGYTF
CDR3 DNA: TGCAGTGCTAGATCGGGGTCCCACTATGGCTACACCTTC

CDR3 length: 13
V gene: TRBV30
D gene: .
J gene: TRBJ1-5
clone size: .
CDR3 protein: CAWSVRMDQPQHF
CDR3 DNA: TGTGCCTGGAGTGTACGTATGGATCAGCCCCAGCATTTT

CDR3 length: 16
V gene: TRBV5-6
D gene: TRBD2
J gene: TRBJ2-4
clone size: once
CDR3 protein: CASSRREAGGTSAQYF
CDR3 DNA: TGTGCCAGCAGCCGGAGAGAGGCGGGAGGGACCTCAGCTCAGTACTTC

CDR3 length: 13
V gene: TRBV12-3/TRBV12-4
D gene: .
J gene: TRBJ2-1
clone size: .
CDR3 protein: CASSSNSGNEQFF
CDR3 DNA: TGTGCCAGCAGTTCGAATAGCGGTAATGAGCAGTTCTTC

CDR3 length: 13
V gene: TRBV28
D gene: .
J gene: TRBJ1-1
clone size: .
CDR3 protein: CASSKQGYTEAFF
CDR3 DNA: TGTGCCAGCAGTAAACAGGGATACACTGAAGCTTTCTTT

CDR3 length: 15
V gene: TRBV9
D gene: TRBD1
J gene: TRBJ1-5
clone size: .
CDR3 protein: CASSDTGQAFQPQHF
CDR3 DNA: TGTGCCAGCAGCGACACGGGACAGGCTTTTCAGCCCCAGCATTTT

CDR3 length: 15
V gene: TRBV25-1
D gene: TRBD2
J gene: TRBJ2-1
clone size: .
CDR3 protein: CASSPSGGPDNEQFF
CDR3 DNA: TGTGCCAGCAGTCCTAGCGGGGGGCCTGACAATGAGCAGTTCTTC

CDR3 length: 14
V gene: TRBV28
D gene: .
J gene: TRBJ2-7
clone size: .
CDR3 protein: CASSSPGAKRKQYF
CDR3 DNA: TGTGCCAGCAGTTCCCCAGGGGCCAAGAGGAAGCAGTACTTC

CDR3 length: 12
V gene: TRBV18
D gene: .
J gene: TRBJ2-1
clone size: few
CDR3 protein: CASSRQDNEQFF
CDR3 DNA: TGTGCCAGCTCACGACAGGACAATGAGCAGTTCTTC

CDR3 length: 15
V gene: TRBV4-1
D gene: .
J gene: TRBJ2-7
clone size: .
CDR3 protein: CASSQMTSLSYEQYF
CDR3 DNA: TGCGCCAGCAGCCAAATGACAAGTCTCTCCTACGAGCAGTACTTC

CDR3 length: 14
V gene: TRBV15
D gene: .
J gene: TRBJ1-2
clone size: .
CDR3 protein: CATSVDRSAYGYTF
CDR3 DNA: TGTGCCACCAGCGTCGACAGGTCAGCCTATGGCTACACCTTC

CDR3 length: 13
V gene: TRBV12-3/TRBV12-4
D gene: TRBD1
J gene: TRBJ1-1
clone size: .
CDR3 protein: CASKDRPNTEAFF
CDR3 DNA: TGTGCCAGCAAGGACAGGCCGAACACTGAAGCTTTCTTT

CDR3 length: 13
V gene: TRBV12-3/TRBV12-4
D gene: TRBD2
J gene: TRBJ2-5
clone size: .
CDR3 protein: CASSGGSGETQYF
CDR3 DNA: TGTGCCAGCAGTGGCGGGAGTGGCGAGACCCAGTACTTC

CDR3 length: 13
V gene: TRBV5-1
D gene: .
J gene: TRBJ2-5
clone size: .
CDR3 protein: CASSSGAGETQYF
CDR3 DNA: TGCGCCAGCAGCTCGGGGGCCGGGGAGACCCAGTACTTC

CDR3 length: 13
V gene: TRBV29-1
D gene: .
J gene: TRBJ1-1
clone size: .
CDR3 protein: CSVGAGTRLPVFF
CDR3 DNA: .

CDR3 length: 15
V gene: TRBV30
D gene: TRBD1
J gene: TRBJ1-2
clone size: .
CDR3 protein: CAWRGRQGEMYGYTF
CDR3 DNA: TGTGCCTGGAGGGGGCGACAGGGGGAGATGTATGGCTACACCTTC

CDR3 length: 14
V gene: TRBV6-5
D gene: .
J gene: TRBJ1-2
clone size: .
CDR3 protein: CASSYSMGAKGYTF
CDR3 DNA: TGTGCCAGCAGTTACTCGATGGGGGCTAAGGGCTACACCTTC

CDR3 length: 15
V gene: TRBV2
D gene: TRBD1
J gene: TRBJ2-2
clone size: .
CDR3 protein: CASSVSDRDTGELFF
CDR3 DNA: TGTGCCAGCAGTGTGTCGGACAGGGACACCGGGGAGCTGTTTTTT

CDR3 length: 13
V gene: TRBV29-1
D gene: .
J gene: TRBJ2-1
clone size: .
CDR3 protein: CSVGIGGYNEQFF
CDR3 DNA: TGCAGCGTGGGGATTGGGGGCTACAATGAGCAGTTCTTC

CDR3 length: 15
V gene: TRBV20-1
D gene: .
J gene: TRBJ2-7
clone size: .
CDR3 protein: CSAKTETLSLYEQYF
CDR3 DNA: TGCAGTGCCAAAACCGAGACACTTTCCCTCTACGAGCAGTACTTC

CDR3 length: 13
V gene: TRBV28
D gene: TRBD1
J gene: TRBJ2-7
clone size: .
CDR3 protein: CASSPTGAWEQYF
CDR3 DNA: TGTGCCAGCAGTCCGACAGGGGCTTGGGAGCAGTACTTC

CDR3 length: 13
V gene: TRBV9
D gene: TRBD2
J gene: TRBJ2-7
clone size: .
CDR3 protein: CASSRSGGSQQYF
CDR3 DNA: TGTGCCAGCAGCAGGAGCGGGGGGTCCCAGCAGTACTTC

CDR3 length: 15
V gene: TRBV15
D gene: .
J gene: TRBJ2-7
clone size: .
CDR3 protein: CATSRDPGRGYEQYF
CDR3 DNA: TGTGCCACCAGCAGAGATCCGGGCAGGGGATACGAGCAGTACTTC

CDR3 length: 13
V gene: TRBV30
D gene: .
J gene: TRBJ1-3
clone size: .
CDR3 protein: CAWSRGTGNTIYF
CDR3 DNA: TGTGCCTGGAGTCGGGGGACTGGAAACACCATATATTTT

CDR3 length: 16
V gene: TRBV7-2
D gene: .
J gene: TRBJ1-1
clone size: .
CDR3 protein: CASSPSRGIMNTEAFF
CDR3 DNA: TGTGCCAGCAGCCCAAGCCGGGGTATCATGAACACTGAAGCTTTCTTT

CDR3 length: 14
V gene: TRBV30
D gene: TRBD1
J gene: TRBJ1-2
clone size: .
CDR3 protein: CAWSDVGGRKGYTF
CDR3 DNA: TGTGCCTGGAGTGATGTAGGGGGCAGAAAGGGCTACACCTTC

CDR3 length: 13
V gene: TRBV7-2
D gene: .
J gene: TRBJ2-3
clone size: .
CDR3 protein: CASSSDAPDTQYF
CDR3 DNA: TGTGCCAGCAGTTCAGACGCACCAGATACGCAGTATTTT

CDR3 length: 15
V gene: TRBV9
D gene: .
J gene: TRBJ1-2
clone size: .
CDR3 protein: CASSVQPGAAYGYTF
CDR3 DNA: TGTGCCAGCAGCGTCCAACCGGGGGCGGCCTATGGCTACACCTTC

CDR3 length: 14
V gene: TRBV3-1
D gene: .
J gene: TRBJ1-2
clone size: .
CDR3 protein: CASSPKMVGSGYTF
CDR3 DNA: TGTGCCAGCAGCCCTAAGATGGTAGGGTCCGGCTACACCTTC

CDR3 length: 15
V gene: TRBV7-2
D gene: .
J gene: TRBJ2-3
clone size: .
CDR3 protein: CASSLQGLMTDTQYF
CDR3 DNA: TGTGCCAGCAGCTTACAGGGGCTAATGACAGATACGCAGTATTTT

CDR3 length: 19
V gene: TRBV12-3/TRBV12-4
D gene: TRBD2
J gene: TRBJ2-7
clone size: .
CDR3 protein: CASSLGLLETSGRSNEQYF
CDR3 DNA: TGTGCCAGCAGTTTAGGACTCTTGGAGACTAGCGGGAGATCCAACGAGCAGTACTTC

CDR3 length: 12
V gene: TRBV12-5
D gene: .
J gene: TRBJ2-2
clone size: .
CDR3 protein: CASGLGMRELFF
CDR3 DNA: TGTGCTAGTGGTTTGGGTATGCGGGAGCTGTTTTTT

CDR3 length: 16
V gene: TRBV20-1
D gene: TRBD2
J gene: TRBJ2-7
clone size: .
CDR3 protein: CSARLWRLAAPYEQYF
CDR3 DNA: TGCAGTGCTAGATTGTGGCGGCTAGCGGCCCCCTACGAGCAGTACTTC

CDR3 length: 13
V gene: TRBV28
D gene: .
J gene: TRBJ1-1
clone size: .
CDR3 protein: CASSYPAGTEAFF
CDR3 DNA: TGTGCCAGCAGTTATCCGGCGGGTACTGAAGCTTTCTTT

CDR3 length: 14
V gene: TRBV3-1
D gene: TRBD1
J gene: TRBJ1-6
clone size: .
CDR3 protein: CASSPDRFNTPLHF
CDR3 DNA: TGTGCCAGCAGCCCGGACAGGTTCAATACACCCCTCCACTTT

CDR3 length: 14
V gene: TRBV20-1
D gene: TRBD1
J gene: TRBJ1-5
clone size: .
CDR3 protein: CSATGTGDHQPQHF
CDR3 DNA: TGCAGTGCTACCGGGACAGGGGATCATCAGCCCCAGCATTTT

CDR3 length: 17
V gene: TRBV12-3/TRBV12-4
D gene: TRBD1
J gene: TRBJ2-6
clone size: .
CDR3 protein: CASRIGWDSSGANVLTF
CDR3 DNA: TGTGCCAGCCGCATCGGTTGGGACAGCTCTGGGGCCAACGTCCTGACTTTC

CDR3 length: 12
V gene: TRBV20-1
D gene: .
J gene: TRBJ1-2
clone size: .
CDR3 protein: CSSQGANYGYTF
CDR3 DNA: TGCAGTAGTCAGGGAGCTAACTATGGCTACACCTTC

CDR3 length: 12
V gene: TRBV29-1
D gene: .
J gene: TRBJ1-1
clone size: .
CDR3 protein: CSVKGGGTEAFF
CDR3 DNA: TGCAGCGTTAAAGGGGGTGGAACTGAAGCTTTCTTT

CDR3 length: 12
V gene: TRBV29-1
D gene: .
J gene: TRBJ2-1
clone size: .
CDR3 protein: CSVEQGYNEQFF
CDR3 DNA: TGCAGCGTAGAACAGGGATACAATGAGCAGTTCTTC

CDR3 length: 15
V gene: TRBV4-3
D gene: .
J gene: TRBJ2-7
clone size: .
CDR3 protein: CASSQGQEGIYEQYF
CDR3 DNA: TGCGCCAGCAGCCAAGGTCAGGAAGGAATCTACGAGCAGTACTTC

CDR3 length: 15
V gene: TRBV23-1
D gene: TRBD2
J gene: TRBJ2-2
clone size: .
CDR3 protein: CASTETSGGTGELFF
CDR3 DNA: TGCGCCAGCACCGAGACTAGCGGAGGGACCGGGGAGCTGTTTTTT

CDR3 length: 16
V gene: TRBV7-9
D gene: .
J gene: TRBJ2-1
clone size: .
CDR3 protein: CASSPQRGSRLNEQFF
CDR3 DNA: TGTGCCAGCAGCCCCCAGAGGGGCAGTCGGTTGAATGAGCAGTTCTTC